A selection of T cell receptor beta chains follows, all from one sample in a study of T cell repertoires in cytomegalovirus infection. TCRdb recomputed calls from the reads with MiXCR, one row per CDR3 protein. The sample shows some 680,000 distinct CDR3 sequences, 35% to 40% of them seen only once. Sequenced sample: PBMCs. The receptors were sampled from a human donor in good health (CMV status not recorded). Some clones in this sample may be carry-over from other donors' samples. CDR3s leave out the opening cysteine and the closing phenylalanine or tryptophan. Not all rows give a size; the values are once, few, many and, for expanded clones, a class.

v_call: TRBV9
clone_size: once
j_call: TRBJ2-3
cdr3_aa: ASSVFDRGLADTQY

v_call: TRBV12-3/TRBV12-4
clone_size: few
j_call: TRBJ1-1
cdr3_aa: ASSPRTHFGVTHEAF

v_call: TRBV20-1
clone_size: -
j_call: TRBJ1-6
cdr3_aa: SARGPRGYNSPLH

v_call: TRBV20-1
clone_size: once
j_call: TRBJ2-7
cdr3_aa: SARTITGTGYY

v_call: TRBV7-8
clone_size: -
j_call: TRBJ2-1
cdr3_aa: ASSFGLAGGQGVNDQF

v_call: TRBV2
clone_size: -
j_call: TRBJ1-2
cdr3_aa: ASTAKGAGGYT

v_call: TRBV9
clone_size: -
j_call: TRBJ2-7
cdr3_aa: ASSVYPGGVYEQY

v_call: TRBV15
clone_size: -
j_call: TRBJ2-1
cdr3_aa: ATSKARELVYNEQF

v_call: TRBV20-1
clone_size: once
j_call: TRBJ1-5
cdr3_aa: SASYSNQPQH

v_call: TRBV5-8
clone_size: -
j_call: TRBJ1-6
cdr3_aa: ASRFDGTPGGPLH

v_call: TRBV28
clone_size: -
j_call: TRBJ2-2
cdr3_aa: ASRRTGLLAGELF

v_call: TRBV6-5
clone_size: -
j_call: TRBJ2-3
cdr3_aa: ASSEARADTQY

v_call: TRBV7-2
clone_size: few
j_call: TRBJ1-1
cdr3_aa: ASSFKVVNTEAF

v_call: TRBV27
clone_size: -
j_call: TRBJ2-7
cdr3_aa: ASSLSINYEQY

v_call: TRBV24-1
clone_size: -
j_call: TRBJ2-1
cdr3_aa: ATSDLGAEQF

v_call: TRBV7-3
clone_size: -
j_call: TRBJ2-5
cdr3_aa: ASSSPGGTQY

v_call: TRBV2
clone_size: -
j_call: TRBJ2-2
cdr3_aa: ASSPSSDRVRELF

v_call: TRBV9
clone_size: -
j_call: TRBJ1-3
cdr3_aa: ASSVGSTRLSSGNTIY

v_call: TRBV15
clone_size: once
j_call: TRBJ2-7
cdr3_aa: ATSVRQPYEQY

v_call: TRBV5-4
clone_size: -
j_call: TRBJ2-2
cdr3_aa: ASSSASGRAPGELF

v_call: TRBV19
clone_size: -
j_call: TRBJ1-5
cdr3_aa: ASTLNGTGNQPQH

v_call: TRBV7-8
clone_size: many
j_call: TRBJ2-1
cdr3_aa: ASRRTVYNEQF

v_call: TRBV7-2
clone_size: few
j_call: TRBJ2-2
cdr3_aa: ASSSGPRRSGELF

v_call: TRBV7-6
clone_size: -
j_call: TRBJ2-2
cdr3_aa: ASSLEPPGTGAPGELF

v_call: TRBV28
clone_size: few
j_call: TRBJ1-3
cdr3_aa: ASRSRGSGNTIY

v_call: TRBV18
clone_size: -
j_call: TRBJ2-2
cdr3_aa: ASSSSLAGATGELF

v_call: TRBV28
clone_size: -
j_call: TRBJ1-6
cdr3_aa: ASSRKGYRDRVESPLH

v_call: TRBV6-5
clone_size: -
j_call: TRBJ2-2
cdr3_aa: ASSYSLPTSGVFSGELF

v_call: TRBV7-9
clone_size: -
j_call: TRBJ1-2
cdr3_aa: ASSLDVAAQGYT

v_call: TRBV11-3
clone_size: few
j_call: TRBJ2-7
cdr3_aa: ASSLWAGAAYEQY

v_call: TRBV3-1
clone_size: -
j_call: TRBJ1-1
cdr3_aa: ASSPGTASNTEAF

v_call: TRBV7-9
clone_size: many
j_call: TRBJ2-1
cdr3_aa: ASSRIGRDEQF

v_call: TRBV4-2
clone_size: few
j_call: TRBJ1-2
cdr3_aa: ASNEAGVEDGYT

v_call: TRBV10-3
clone_size: few
j_call: TRBJ1-5
cdr3_aa: AISESIARNQH

v_call: TRBV12-3/TRBV12-4
clone_size: -
j_call: TRBJ2-1
cdr3_aa: ASSVSQGLGYNEQF